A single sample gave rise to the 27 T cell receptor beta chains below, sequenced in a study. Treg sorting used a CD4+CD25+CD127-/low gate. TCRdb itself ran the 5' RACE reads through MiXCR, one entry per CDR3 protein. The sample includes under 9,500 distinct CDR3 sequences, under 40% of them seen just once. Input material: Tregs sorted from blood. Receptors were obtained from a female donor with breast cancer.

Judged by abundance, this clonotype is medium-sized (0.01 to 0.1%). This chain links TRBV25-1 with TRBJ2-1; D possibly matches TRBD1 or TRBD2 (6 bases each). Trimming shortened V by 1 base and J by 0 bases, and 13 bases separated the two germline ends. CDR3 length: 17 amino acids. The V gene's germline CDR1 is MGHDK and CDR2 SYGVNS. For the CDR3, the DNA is TGTGCCAGCAGTGAATCTGGGGGGCTGAGCTCCTACAATGAGCAGTTCTTC. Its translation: CASSESGGLSSYNEQFF.

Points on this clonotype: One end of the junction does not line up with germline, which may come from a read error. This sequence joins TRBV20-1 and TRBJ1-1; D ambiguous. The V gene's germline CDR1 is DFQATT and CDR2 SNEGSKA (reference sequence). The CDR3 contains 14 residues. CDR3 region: CSARAKWVGTETLF. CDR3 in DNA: TGCAGTGCTAGAGCTAAGTGGGTGGGCACTGAAACACTCTTT.

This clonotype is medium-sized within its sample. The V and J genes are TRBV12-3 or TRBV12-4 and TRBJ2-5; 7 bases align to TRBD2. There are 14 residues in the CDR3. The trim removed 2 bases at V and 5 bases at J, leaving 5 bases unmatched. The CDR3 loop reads CASSLSGIGETQYF. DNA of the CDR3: TGTGCCAGCAGTTTAAGCGGGATTGGTGAGACCCAGTACTTC.

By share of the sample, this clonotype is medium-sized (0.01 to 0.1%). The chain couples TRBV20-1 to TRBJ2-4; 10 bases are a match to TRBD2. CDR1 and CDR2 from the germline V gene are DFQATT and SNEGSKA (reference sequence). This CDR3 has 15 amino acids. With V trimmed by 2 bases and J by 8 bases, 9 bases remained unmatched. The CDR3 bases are TGCAGTGCTAGAAGCCTAGCGGGAGCCCGCGACATTCAGTACTTC. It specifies CSARSLAGARDIQYF.

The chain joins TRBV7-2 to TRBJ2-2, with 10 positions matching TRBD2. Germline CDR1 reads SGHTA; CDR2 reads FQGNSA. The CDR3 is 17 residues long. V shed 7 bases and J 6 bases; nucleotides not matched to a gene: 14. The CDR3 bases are TGTGCCAGCAACTGGGCCCCTAGCGGGAGACGGGCCGGGGAGCTGTTTTTT. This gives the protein CASNWAPSGRRAGELFF.

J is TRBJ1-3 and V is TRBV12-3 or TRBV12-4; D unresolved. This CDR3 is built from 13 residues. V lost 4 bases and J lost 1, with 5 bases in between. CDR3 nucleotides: TGTGCCAGCAGTTCAGGATCTGGAAACACCATATATTTT. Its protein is CASSSGSGNTIYF.

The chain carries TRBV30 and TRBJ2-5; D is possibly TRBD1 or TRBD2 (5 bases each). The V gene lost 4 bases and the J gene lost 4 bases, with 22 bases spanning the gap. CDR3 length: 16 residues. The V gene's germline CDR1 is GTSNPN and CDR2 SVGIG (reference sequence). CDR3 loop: CAWTGSRQGQGETQYF. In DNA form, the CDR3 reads TGTGCCTGGACGGGATCGCGCCAGGGCCAAGGAGAGACCCAGTACTTC.

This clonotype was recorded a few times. This CDR3 reads CSASAWGSGTDTQYF. The DNA of the CDR3 is TGCAGTGCTAGTGCGTGGGGTAGCGGCACAGATACGCAGTATTTT. This sequence joins TRBV20-1 and TRBJ2-3, with D perhaps TRBD2 (5 bases). Germline-derived CDR1 and CDR2 are DFQATT and SNEGSKA (reference sequence). The CDR3 has 15 amino acids. Trimming shortened V by 3 bases and J by 1 base, and 14 bases separated the two germline ends.

For the CDR3, the DNA is TGTGCCAGCAGCTTGCATCGATGGGTAGCGGGCCAAGAGACCCAGTACTTC. Its translation: CASSLHRWVAGQETQYF. The rearrangement links TRBV7-6 to TRBJ2-5; TRBD2 matches 7 bases. V lost 3 bases to trimming and J lost 1 base; unmatched junction nucleotides: 11. There are 17 residues in the CDR3. CDR1 is SGHVS and CDR2 is FNYEAQ in the germline V gene.

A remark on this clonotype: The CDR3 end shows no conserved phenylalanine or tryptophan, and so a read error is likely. The CDR3 DNA reads TGTGCCAGCAGTGAAAGCTACTCAGATACGCAGTATCTT. Residues: CASSESYSDTQYL. The V and J genes are TRBV25-1 and TRBJ2-3; no firm D call. V was trimmed by 2 bases and J by 4 bases, leaving 7 bases between them. The CDR3 loop spans 13 amino acids. Germline CDR1 reads MGHDK; CDR2 reads SYGVNS.

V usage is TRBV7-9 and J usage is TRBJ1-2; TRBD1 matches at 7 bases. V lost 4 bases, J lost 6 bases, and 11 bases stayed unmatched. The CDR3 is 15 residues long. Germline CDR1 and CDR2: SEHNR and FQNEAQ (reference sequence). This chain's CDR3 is CASSSLDRARDGYTF. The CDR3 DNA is TGTGCCAGCAGCTCCCTCGACAGGGCCAGAGATGGCTACACCTTC.

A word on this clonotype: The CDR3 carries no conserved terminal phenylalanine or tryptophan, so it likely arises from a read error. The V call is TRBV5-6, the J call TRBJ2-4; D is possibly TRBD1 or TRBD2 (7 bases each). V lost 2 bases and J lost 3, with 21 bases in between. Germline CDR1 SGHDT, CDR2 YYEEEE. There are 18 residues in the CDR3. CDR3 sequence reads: CASSFRGGTVSDKNIQYL. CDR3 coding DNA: TGTGCCAGCAGCTTCAGGGGGGGAACAGTGTCGGACAAAAACATTCAGTACCTC.

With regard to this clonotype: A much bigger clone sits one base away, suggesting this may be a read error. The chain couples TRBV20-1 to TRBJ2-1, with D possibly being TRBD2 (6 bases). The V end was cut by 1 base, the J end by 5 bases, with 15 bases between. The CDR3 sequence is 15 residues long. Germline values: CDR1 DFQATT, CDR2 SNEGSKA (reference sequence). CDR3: CSARGAGIFNNEQFF. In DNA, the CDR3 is TGCAGTGCTAGAGGAGCGGGTATCTTCAACAATGAGCAGTTCTTC.

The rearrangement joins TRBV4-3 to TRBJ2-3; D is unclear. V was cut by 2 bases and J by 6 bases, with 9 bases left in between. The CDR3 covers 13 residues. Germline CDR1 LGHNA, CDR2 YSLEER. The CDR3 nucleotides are TGCGCCAGCAGCCAACGACCGGCGGATACGCAGTATTTT. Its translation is CASSQRPADTQYF.

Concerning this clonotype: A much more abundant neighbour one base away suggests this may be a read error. CDR3 sequence reads: CASSYSGLGYNEQFF. As DNA, the CDR3 is TGTGCCAGCAGTTACTCGGGACTAGGTTACAATGAGCAGTTCTTC. The chain links TRBV6-2 or TRBV6-3 to TRBJ2-1; the match to TRBD2 covers 8 bases. CDR1 and CDR2 (germline): MNHEY, SVGEGT. V was clipped by 0 bases and J by 4 bases; unmatched bases: 2. This CDR3 is built from 15 residues.

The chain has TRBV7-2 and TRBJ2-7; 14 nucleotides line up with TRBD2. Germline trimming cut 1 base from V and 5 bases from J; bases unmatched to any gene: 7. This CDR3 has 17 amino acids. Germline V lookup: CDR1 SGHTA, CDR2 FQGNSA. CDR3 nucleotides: TGTGCCAGCAGCTTAGTTGGAGGACTAGCGGGAGGTGACGAGCAGTACTTC. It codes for CASSLVGGLAGGDEQYF.

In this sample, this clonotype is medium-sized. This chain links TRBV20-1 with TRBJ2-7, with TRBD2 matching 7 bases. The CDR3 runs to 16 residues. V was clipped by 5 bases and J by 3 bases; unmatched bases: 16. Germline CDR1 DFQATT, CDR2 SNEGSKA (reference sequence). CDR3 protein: CSAPPLEGGSLYEQYF. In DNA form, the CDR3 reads TGCAGTGCTCCGCCGTTAGAGGGCGGGAGCCTCTACGAGCAGTACTTC.

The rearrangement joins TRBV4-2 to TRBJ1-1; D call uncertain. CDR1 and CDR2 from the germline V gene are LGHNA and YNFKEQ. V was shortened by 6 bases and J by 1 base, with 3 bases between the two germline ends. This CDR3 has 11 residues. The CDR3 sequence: CASSQNTEAFF. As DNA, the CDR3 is TGTGCCAGCAGTCAGAACACTGAAGCTTTCTTT.

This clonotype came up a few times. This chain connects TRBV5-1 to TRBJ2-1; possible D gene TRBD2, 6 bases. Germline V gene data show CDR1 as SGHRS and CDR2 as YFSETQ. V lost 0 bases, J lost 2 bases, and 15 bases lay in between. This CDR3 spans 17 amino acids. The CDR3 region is CASSLGGDFLTYNEQFF. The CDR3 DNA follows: TGCGCCAGCAGCTTGGGCGGGGACTTCCTAACCTACAATGAGCAGTTCTTC.

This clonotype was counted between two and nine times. CDR3 DNA sequence: TGTGCCAGCAGCTTGGGGTTATTCTATGGCTACACCTTC. It codes for CASSLGLFYGYTF. The chain carries TRBV11-2 and TRBJ1-2, with D unresolved. This CDR3 has 13 residues. Germline CDR1 and CDR2: SGHAT and FQNNGV. V lost 3 bases to trimming and J lost 4 bases, with 9 bases between them.

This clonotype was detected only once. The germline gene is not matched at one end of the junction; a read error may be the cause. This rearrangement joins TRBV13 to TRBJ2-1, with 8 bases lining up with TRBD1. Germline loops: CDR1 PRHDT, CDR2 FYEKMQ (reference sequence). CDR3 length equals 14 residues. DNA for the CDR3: TGTACCAGCAGCCCAGACAGGGGCGACAATGAGCAGTTCTTC. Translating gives CTSSPDRGDNEQFF. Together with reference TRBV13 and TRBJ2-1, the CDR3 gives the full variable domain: AAGVIQSPRHLIKEKRETATLKCYPIPRHDTVYWYQQGPGQDPQFLISFYEKMQSDKGSIPDRFSAQQFSDYHSELNMSSLELGDSALYFCTSSPDRGDNEQFFGPGTRLTVL.

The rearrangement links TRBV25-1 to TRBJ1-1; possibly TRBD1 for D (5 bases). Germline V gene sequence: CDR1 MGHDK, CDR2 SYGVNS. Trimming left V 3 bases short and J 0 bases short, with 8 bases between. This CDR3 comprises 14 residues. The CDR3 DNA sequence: TGTGCCAGCAGTGATGGGGGAATGAACACTGAAGCTTTCTTT. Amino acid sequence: CASSDGGMNTEAFF.

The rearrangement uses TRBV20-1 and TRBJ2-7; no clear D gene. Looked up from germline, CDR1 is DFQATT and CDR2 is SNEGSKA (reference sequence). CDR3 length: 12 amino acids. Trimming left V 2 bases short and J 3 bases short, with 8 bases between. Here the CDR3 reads CSARRRNYEQYF. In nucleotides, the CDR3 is TGCAGTGCTAGAAGGCGGAACTACGAGCAGTACTTC.

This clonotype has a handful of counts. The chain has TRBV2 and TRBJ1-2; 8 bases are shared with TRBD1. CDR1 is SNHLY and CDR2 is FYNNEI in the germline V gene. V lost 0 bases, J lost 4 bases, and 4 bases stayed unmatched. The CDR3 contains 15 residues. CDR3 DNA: TGTGCCAGCAGTGAAGCCAGGGGGCGAGGCTATGGCTACACCTTC. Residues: CASSEARGRGYGYTF.

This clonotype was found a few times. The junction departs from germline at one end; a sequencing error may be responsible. The CDR3 loop is CSAQDLTDTPYF. CDR3 DNA sequence: TGCAGTGCCCAGGACCTCACAGATACGCCGTATTTT. The chain has TRBV20-1 and TRBJ2-3; D unclear. CDR1 DFQATT and CDR2 SNEGSKA come from the germline V gene (reference sequence). The CDR3 spans 12 residues.

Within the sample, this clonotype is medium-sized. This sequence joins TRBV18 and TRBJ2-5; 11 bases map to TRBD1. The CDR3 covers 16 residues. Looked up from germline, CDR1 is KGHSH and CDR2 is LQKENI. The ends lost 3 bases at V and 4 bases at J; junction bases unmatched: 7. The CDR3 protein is CASSPLRTGGRETQYF. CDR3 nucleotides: TGTGCCAGCTCACCGCTGAGGACAGGGGGCCGAGAGACCCAGTACTTC.

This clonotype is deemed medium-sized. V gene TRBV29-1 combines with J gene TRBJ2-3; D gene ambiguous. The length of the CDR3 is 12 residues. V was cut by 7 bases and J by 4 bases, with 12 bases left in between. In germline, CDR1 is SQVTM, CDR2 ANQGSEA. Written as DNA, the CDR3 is TGCAGCGCCCAACCAGGCGCAGATACGCAGTATTTT. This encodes CSAQPGADTQYF.